Presented here are 8 T cell receptor beta chains from one specimen sequenced in a study of tumor-infiltrating lymphocytes in primary liver carcinoma. Scientists recovered RNA and DNA together from approximately 20-30 mg of unsorted bulk tissue. Synthesis of TCR beta cDNA was carried out from 500 ng total RNA with a constant-region primer. Sequencing libraries for TCR beta derived from three nested multiplex PCR rounds that used slightly modified ARM-PCR. TRBV1-TRBV30 forward primers paired with a C-beta reverse primer were used in the first two PCR rounds, which ran around 10 cycles each. TCRdb analysed the multiplex PCR reads with MiXCR anew, one entry per CDR3 protein. The table shows fewer than 200,000 distinct CDR3 sequences, with over 80% occurring only once. Sequencing used tumor tissue from primary liver carcinoma. These TCRs come from a man aged 35 to 55 with primary liver carcinoma and hepatitis B virus infection.

In regard to this clonotype: A much more abundant neighbour one base away suggests this may be a read error. The chain has TRBV7-2 and TRBJ2-1; D remains unclear. Germline V gives CDR1 SGHTA, CDR2 FQGNSA. The CDR3 sequence is 15 residues long. V lost 0 bases to trimming and J lost 6 bases, with 12 bases between them. As DNA, the CDR3 is TGTACCAGCAGCTTAGCAAGGAACGGGCGCAATGAGCAGTTCTTC. Translating gives CTSSLARNGRNEQFF.

V is TRBV12-3 or TRBV12-4 and J is TRBJ2-3, with 9 bases matching TRBD2. Losses at the gene ends were 6 bases for V and 8 bases for J; bases not matched to a gene: 21. The length of the CDR3 is 18 residues. This CDR3 reads CASSKTPGLAGGPVTQYF. The CDR3 coding sequence is TGTGCCAGCAGCAAAACCCCGGGACTAGCAGGAGGGCCAGTTACGCAGTATTTT.

Concerning this clonotype: This CDR3 fails to terminate in the conserved phenylalanine or tryptophan, so it likely reflects a read error. This rearrangement joins TRBV19 to TRBJ1-5; D is uncertain. V was clipped by 10 bases and J by 12 bases, with 22 bases between them. Germline lookup yields CDR1 LNHDA and CDR2 SQIVND (reference sequence). The CDR3 runs 13 residues. The CDR3 spells CATRRSANQFQHV. CDR3 bases: TGTGCCACCCGGAGGTCGGCTAATCAGTTCCAGCATGTT.

Note on this clonotype: The final CDR3 position lacks the conserved phenylalanine or tryptophan, pointing to a likely read error. This chain uses TRBV12-3 or TRBV12-4 with TRBJ2-7; D could derive from TRBD1 or TRBD2 (5 bases each). CDR3 length equals 13 residues. V was shortened by 3 bases and J by 4 bases, with 10 bases between the two germline ends. The CDR3, as DNA: TGTGCCAGCAGTTTTGGGGGATGTTACGAGCAGTACTTA. This codes for CASSFGGCYEQYL.

Of note for this clonotype: In this CDR3 the conserved last residue, phenylalanine or tryptophan, is missing, so a read error is likely. The limits of the CDR3 on the DNA are not certain, so only TCRdb's listed CDR3 is given. This chain joins TRBV12-3 or TRBV12-4 and TRBJ2-5; the table's TRBD1 call for D was not verified on the DNA. With termini counted, the CDR3 has 14 amino acids. The CDR3 protein is CASSLSGVPETLYL.

Turning to this clonotype: The missing conserved phenylalanine or tryptophan at the end of this CDR3 makes a read error likely. The rearrangement joins TRBV29-1 to TRBJ2-2, with 9 bases identical to TRBD2. CDR1 is SQVTM, CDR2 ANQGSEA, per germline. CDR3 length: 15 residues. CDR3 protein: CSVGTSEANTRELFV. In nucleotides, the CDR3 is TGCAGCGTTGGGACTAGCGAGGCGAACACCAGGGAGCTGTTTGTT.

On this clonotype: A junction boundary mismatches the germline segment, possibly from a read error. This rearrangement joins TRBV11-1 to TRBJ2-7; D may be TRBD2 (6 bases). CDR1 SGHAT and CDR2 FQDESV come from the germline V gene (reference sequence). The CDR3 extends over 15 amino acids. The DNA of the CDR3 is TGTGTCAGCAACTCATCCCGGGACTCTTCCTACGAGCAGTACTTC. It is translated as CVSNSSRDSSYEQYF.

This clonotype occurred once. Just one base apart from a much larger clone, this may be a read error. The genes are TRBV28 and TRBJ1-5; 10 nucleotides agree with TRBD1. Germline lookup yields CDR1 MDHEN and CDR2 SYDVKM. V lost 7 bases and J lost 4; bases outside the gene matches: 4. The CDR3 has 14 residues. The CDR3 coding sequence is TGTGCCAGCAAAAGACAGGGGGCGAATCAGCCCCAGCATTTT. It yields the protein CASKRQGANQPQHF. The whole variable domain, filled in from reference TRBV28 and TRBJ1-5, reads DVKVTQSSRYLVKRTGEKVFLECVQDMDHENMFWYRQDPGLGLRLIYFSYDVKMKEKGDIPEGYSVSREKKERFSLILESASTNQTSMYLCASKRQGANQPQHFGDGTRLSIL.